The 30 T cell receptor beta chains presented below share a single source sample, sequenced in a study of blood T cell repertoires in COVID-19. Sequenced by immunoSEQ multiplex PCR; TCRdb stores in-frame clones only, minus some. The sample consists of approximately 300,000 clones, around 83% of them appearing once. The specimen sequenced was peripheral blood. The receptor source for this set is a woman in her forties or fifties with acute or convalescent COVID-19.

Notes on this clone: At the DNA level, this CDR3 is encoded by other sequences in the same sample as well. The gene calls are TRBV19 and TRBJ1-2, with D possibly matching TRBD1 (6 bases). CDR1 and CDR2 from the germline V gene are LNHDA and SQIVND (reference sequence). The germline V and J ends were trimmed by 2 bases and 2 bases, with 6 bases remaining between them. The CDR3 loop spans 13 amino acids. CDR3: CASSIRGNYGYTF. CDR3 DNA sequence: TGTGCCAGTAGTATAAGGGGGAACTATGGCTACACCTTC.

V and J are TRBV5-1 and TRBJ1-3; possible D gene TRBD1, 6 bases. This CDR3 spans 16 amino acids. The V gene lost 0 bases and the J gene lost 0 bases, with 10 bases spanning the gap. Per germline, CDR1 SGHRS and CDR2 YFSETQ. The CDR3 coding sequence is TGCGCCAGCAGCTTGGCTACAGGGAGCTCTGGAAACACCATATATTTT. Amino acid sequence: CASSLATGSSGNTIYF.

This chain connects TRBV2 to TRBJ2-5; TRBD2 matches at 7 bases. Germline V gene lookup returns CDR1 SNHLY and CDR2 FYNNEI. Losses at the gene ends were 4 bases for V and 2 bases for J; bases not matched to a gene: 7. This CDR3 contains 15 residues. The DNA for the CDR3 is TGTGCCAGCAGTGGACAGCGGGGCTTACAAGAGACCCAGTACTTC. Translated, it gives CASSGQRGLQETQYF.

The V and J genes are TRBV4-1 and TRBJ2-5; 12 bases map to TRBD2. Germline-derived CDR1 and CDR2 are MGHRA and YSYEKL. CDR3 length equals 20 residues. V lost 2 bases and J lost 0; bases outside the gene matches: 13. The CDR3 is CASSQRAGTSGWEYQETQYF. For the CDR3, the DNA is TGCGCCAGCAGCCAAAGGGCCGGGACTAGCGGGTGGGAGTACCAAGAGACCCAGTACTTC.

The chain joins TRBV6-1 to TRBJ1-5, with 11 bases identical to TRBD1. The germline V gene has CDR1 MNHNS and CDR2 SASEGT. The CDR3 sequence is 17 residues long. Trimming cost V 3 bases and J 6 bases; bases outside gene matches: 10. The CDR3 loop is CASSDGTGGRESQPQHF. The CDR3 DNA reads TGTGCCAGCAGTGATGGGACAGGGGGGAGGGAGAGTCAGCCCCAGCATTTT.

The gene calls are TRBV19 and TRBJ2-2; D may be TRBD2 (5 bases). V was pared by 4 bases and J by 5 bases, with 11 bases between. The CDR3 runs 14 residues. In germline, CDR1 is LNHDA, CDR2 SQIVND (reference sequence). CDR3 nucleotide sequence: TGTGCCAGTAGTACGGGCCCGGGGACCGGGGAGCTGTTTTTT. This gives the protein CASSTGPGTGELFF.

The gene calls are TRBV27 and TRBJ1-6; no definite D call. The CDR3 runs to 15 residues. Germline V lookup: CDR1 MNHEY, CDR2 SMNVEV (reference sequence). Trimming left V 2 bases short and J 0 bases short, with 5 bases between. DNA of the CDR3: TGTGCCAGCAGTTTACTAAGCTCCTATAATTCACCCCTCCACTTT. Translation gives CASSLLSSYNSPLHF.

This CDR3 reads CASSFGLAGFTDTQYF. As DNA, the CDR3 is TGCGCCAGCAGCTTTGGACTAGCGGGGTTCACAGATACGCAGTATTTT. The genes are TRBV5-1 and TRBJ2-3; 12 bases match TRBD2. With V trimmed by 2 bases and J by 2 bases, 3 bases remained unmatched. CDR1 SGHRS and CDR2 YFSETQ come from the germline V gene. The CDR3 runs to 16 residues.

The chain has TRBV5-4 and TRBJ2-5, with D maybe TRBD2 (6 bases). V was trimmed by 4 bases and J by 3 bases, leaving 10 bases between them. The CDR3 consists of 13 residues. Germline-derived CDR1 and CDR2 are SGHNT and YYREEE (reference sequence). CDR3 protein: CASSGSSEETQYF. Written as DNA, the CDR3 is TGTGCCAGCAGCGGGTCTAGCGAAGAGACCCAGTACTTC.

In this sample, this clone turned up a few times. V and J are TRBV5-5 and TRBJ1-1, with TRBD1 matching over 12 bases. This CDR3 spans 16 amino acids. Losses at the gene ends were 4 bases for V and 11 bases for J; bases not matched to a gene: 15. Germline V gives CDR1 SGHKS, CDR2 YYEKEE (reference sequence). CDR3 coding DNA: TGTGCCAGCAGCAGGACGGGACAGGGGGCCGGGGACGTCGCTTTCTTT. Its translation: CASSRTGQGAGDVAFF.

The chain links TRBV6-5 to TRBJ1-4; D is possibly TRBD1 (5 bases). This CDR3 has 15 residues. Trimming left V 0 bases short and J 0 bases short, with 5 bases between. Germline-derived CDR1 and CDR2 are MNHEY and SVGAGI. DNA for the CDR3: TGTGCCAGCAGTTACTCAGGGGCAACTAATGAAAAACTGTTTTTT. Its translation: CASSYSGATNEKLFF.

The chain employs TRBV3-1 (or the pseudogene TRBV3-2) and TRBJ1-2; 10 bases line up with TRBD1. This CDR3 has 15 amino acids. Trimming at V came to 1 base and at J to 8 bases, leaving 7 bases not matched to a gene. CDR1 is LGHDT and CDR2 is YNNKEL in the germline V gene (reference sequence). In nucleotides, the CDR3 is TGTGCCAGCAGCCAAGGAGGGGGACAGGGGTTAGGCTACACCTTC. Encoded protein: CASSQGGGQGLGYTF.

The chain has TRBV23-1 and TRBJ2-2, with D uncertain. TRBV23-1 is labeled an ORF, and its function is uncertain. The CDR3 contains 17 residues. Trimming took 4 bases from V and 0 from J, leaving 15 bases between them. The CDR3 nucleotides are TGCGCCAGCAGTCGCCCGACTGCCGTCCCGAACACCGGGGAGCTGTTTTTT. It encodes CASSRPTAVPNTGELFF.

The V call is TRBV6-5, the J call TRBJ1-1; D might be TRBD1 (6 bases). Germline V CDR1 and CDR2: MNHEY, SVGAGI. V was pared by 2 bases and J by 6 bases, with 13 bases between. The CDR3 loop spans 14 amino acids. CDR3 coding DNA: TGTGCCAGCAGTTACGACAGGAGAGGCGCTGAAGCTTTCTTT. Its translation is CASSYDRRGAEAFF.

The rearrangement uses TRBV5-1 and TRBJ2-2; TRBD1 matches at 8 bases. J was trimmed by 1 base and V by 6 bases; bases with no gene match: 2. This CDR3 has 14 amino acids. CDR1 is SGHRS and CDR2 is YFSETQ in the germline V gene. CDR3 in amino acids: CASTQGENTGELFF. In DNA, the CDR3 is TGCGCCAGCACACAGGGGGAGAACACCGGGGAGCTGTTTTTT.

This chain uses TRBV7-9 with TRBJ2-5, with 9 bases that match TRBD2. The CDR3 extends over 16 amino acids. With V trimmed by 7 bases and J by 4 bases, 13 bases remained unmatched. CDR1 is SEHNR, CDR2 FQNEAQ, per germline (reference sequence). CDR3 loop: CASNRGLAGSAETQYF. CDR3 nucleotide sequence: TGTGCCAGCAACCGGGGGCTAGCGGGGTCCGCAGAGACCCAGTACTTC.

The gene calls are TRBV6-5 and TRBJ1-5; D is perhaps TRBD1 (5 bases). CDR1 and CDR2 (germline): MNHEY, SVGAGI. V dropped 7 bases and J dropped 4 bases, with 11 bases sitting between them. This CDR3 spans 13 amino acids. CDR3 DNA: TGTGCCAGCACCCTAGGGGAAAATCAGCCCCAGCATTTT. This gives the protein CASTLGENQPQHF.

This clone came up once. V is TRBV3-1 (or the pseudogene TRBV3-2) and J is TRBJ1-2; D possibly corresponds to TRBD1 (6 bases). V was trimmed by 0 bases and J by 6 bases, leaving 17 bases between them. CDR1 and CDR2 (germline): LGHDT, YNNKEL (reference sequence). The length of the CDR3 is 16 residues. The CDR3 loop reads CASSQEWAGGLDGYTF. The CDR3 DNA follows: TGTGCCAGCAGCCAAGAGTGGGCTGGGGGCCTTGATGGCTACACCTTC.

The V and J genes are TRBV11-2 and TRBJ2-3; D gene uncertain. The germline V gene encodes CDR1 SGHAT and CDR2 FQNNGV. The V end lost 1 base, the J end lost 0 bases, and 5 bases lay between the germline ends. This CDR3 is built from 14 residues. As DNA, the CDR3 is TGTGCCAGCAGCTTAGGTCCGAGCACAGATACGCAGTATTTT. This codes for CASSLGPSTDTQYF.

V usage is TRBV7-2 and J usage is TRBJ2-7; 9 bases line up with TRBD1. The CDR3 totals 14 residues. Germline trimming cut 5 bases from V and 4 bases from J; bases unmatched to any gene: 6. From germline, CDR1 is SGHTA and CDR2 FQGNSA. This chain's CDR3 is CASSRWTGEYEQYF. DNA of the CDR3: TGTGCCAGCAGCCGCTGGACAGGGGAGTACGAGCAGTACTTC.

For this clone: Other DNA sequences of this sample code for an identical CDR3. The CDR3, as DNA: TGCAGTGCCCGACGGGTCGATGAGCAGTTCTTC. Translation gives CSARRVDEQFF. J is TRBJ2-1 and V is TRBV20-1; D unclear. Trimming pared 6 bases from V and 8 bases from J, leaving 11 bases between. This CDR3 has 11 residues. Germline CDR1 DFQATT, CDR2 SNEGSKA (reference sequence).

The CDR3 region is CASSPQGTGANVLTF. CDR3 DNA sequence: TGTGCCAGCAGCCCCCAGGGTACTGGGGCCAACGTCCTGACTTTC. The chain links TRBV7-2 to TRBJ2-6, with D possibly TRBD1 on 5 matching bases. Germline lookup yields CDR1 SGHTA and CDR2 FQGNSA. The CDR3 sequence is 15 residues long. V was cut by 5 bases and J by 2 bases, with 10 bases left in between. Filled out from reference TRBV7-2 and TRBJ2-6, the complete variable domain reads GAGVSQSPSNKVTEKGKDVELRCDPISGHTALYWYRQSLGQGLEFLIYFQGNSAPDKSGLPSDRFSAERTGGSVSTLTIQRTQQEDSAVYLCASSPQGTGANVLTFGAGSRLTVL.

V usage is TRBV27 and J usage is TRBJ2-5; TRBD2 matches 12 bases. V trimming: 5 bases; J trimming: 2 bases; junction bases outside the gene matches: 3. CDR3 size: 15 residues. Germline-derived CDR1 and CDR2 are MNHEY and SMNVEV (reference sequence). Here the CDR3 reads CASSPGLAGQETQYF. CDR3 nucleotides: TGTGCCAGCAGTCCTGGACTAGCGGGGCAAGAGACCCAGTACTTC.

The chain links TRBV19 to TRBJ2-1, with D possibly being TRBD2 (6 bases). The V end was cut by 1 base, the J end by 5 bases, with 9 bases between. CDR1 and CDR2 from the germline V gene are LNHDA and SQIVND (reference sequence). CDR3 size: 14 residues. The CDR3 reads CASSIGGGDNEQFF. The CDR3, as DNA: TGTGCCAGTAGTATAGGAGGAGGGGACAATGAGCAGTTCTTC.

The rearrangement links TRBV7-8 to TRBJ2-7; D is undetermined. CDR1 and CDR2 from the germline V gene are SGHVS and FQNEAQ. The CDR3 spans 14 residues. The V end lost 0 bases, the J end lost 2 bases, and 8 bases lay between the germline ends. The CDR3 DNA is TGTGCCAGCAGCTTAGCGCTAAATCCCTACGAGCAGTACGTC. The encoded protein is CASSLALNPYEQYV.

This clone appeared once. This sequence joins TRBV5-6 and TRBJ1-2, with no clear D. Germline V lookup: CDR1 SGHDT, CDR2 YYEEEE. V gave up 0 bases and J gave up 4 bases, with 16 bases separating them. The length of the CDR3 is 16 residues. CDR3 DNA: TGTGCCAGCAGCTTGGCGGTTTCTGGGCAGCCCTATGGCTACACCTTC. Translation: CASSLAVSGQPYGYTF.

The chain is built from TRBV6-5 and TRBJ1-5; no clear D gene. The ends were cut back, 0 bases at V and 0 bases at J, with 6 bases in the middle. From germline, CDR1 is MNHEY and CDR2 SVGAGI. The CDR3 has 15 amino acids. CDR3 nucleotide sequence: TGTGCCAGCAGTTACTCGTTCGGTAGCAATCAGCCCCAGCATTTT. Translating gives CASSYSFGSNQPQHF.

Here the CDR3 DNA reads TGTGCCAGCATCCCGGGACTAGGGTACAATGAGCAGTTCTTC. Residues: CASIPGLGYNEQFF. The genes are TRBV6-2 or TRBV6-3 and TRBJ2-1, with 8 bases fitting TRBD2. CDR3 length: 14 residues. The V and J ends lost 7 bases and 4 bases, in that order; junction bases with no gene match: 6. Germline CDR1 and CDR2: MNHEY and SVGEGT.

The chain recombines TRBV27 with TRBJ2-7, with 14 bases that match TRBD2. The V segment lost 6 bases and the J segment 2 bases; nucleotides outside the gene matches: 0. This CDR3 is 14 amino acids long. Germline values: CDR1 MNHEY, CDR2 SMNVEV (reference sequence). The CDR3 protein is CASRGLAGAYEQYF. CDR3 bases: TGTGCCAGCAGGGGACTAGCGGGAGCCTACGAGCAGTACTTC.

The rearrangement links TRBV20-1 to TRBJ1-2; D gene ambiguous. The V gene lost 3 bases and the J gene lost 8 bases, with 4 bases spanning the gap. Germline values: CDR1 DFQATT, CDR2 SNEGSKA (reference sequence). CDR3 length equals 9 residues. The CDR3 here is CSASLGYTF. As DNA, the CDR3 is TGCAGTGCTAGTCTGGGCTACACCTTC.